One and the same sample provided the 6 T cell receptor beta chains below, sequenced in a study of OX40 agonist ivuxolimab in advanced cancers. Libraries were prepared by immunoSEQ multiplex PCR; TCRdb keeps only in-frame clonotypes and omits some of them. The table shows approximately 66,000 clones, with around 85% occurring only once. The sequencing here drew on CD4+ or CD8+ T cells sorted from blood, taken in a trial of the OX40 agonist ivuxolimab. The receptor source for this set is an adult with an advanced solid tumor such as melanoma, head and neck, liver or kidney cancer.

The V call is TRBV18, the J call TRBJ2-2; TRBD2 is a possible D gene (5 bases). There are 11 residues in the CDR3. V was cut by 2 bases and J by 13 bases, with 8 bases left in between. CDR1 and CDR2 (germline): KGHSH, LQKENI. The CDR3 sequence is CASSPERGLFF. The CDR3 DNA is TGTGCCAGCTCACCAGAACGGGGGCTGTTTTTT.

This chain connects TRBV19 to TRBJ1-2; D is uncertain. Germline assignment: CDR1 LNHDA and CDR2 SQIVND (reference sequence). V gave up 1 base and J gave up 0 bases, with 9 bases separating them. The CDR3 contains 15 residues. CDR3 amino acids: CASSIATRTNYGYTF. The DNA of the CDR3 is TGTGCCAGTAGTATAGCAACCCGTACTAACTATGGCTACACCTTC.

The rearrangement uses TRBV30 and TRBJ2-1, with TRBD2 matching over 7 bases. Per germline, CDR1 GTSNPN and CDR2 SVGIG (reference sequence). The length of the CDR3 is 16 residues. The trim removed 4 bases at V and 6 bases at J, leaving 15 bases unmatched. The CDR3 sequence is CAWTPLRGEGSNEQFF. CDR3 nucleotide sequence: TGTGCCTGGACTCCCCTTCGAGGGGAGGGGTCCAATGAGCAGTTCTTC.

This chain links TRBV19 with TRBJ1-3; no reliable D call. The CDR3 runs to 13 residues. Germline V gene sequence: CDR1 LNHDA, CDR2 SQIVND (reference sequence). The V end was cut by 4 bases, the J end by 4 bases, with 8 bases between. CDR3 sequence: CASSNLEGNTIYF. CDR3 bases: TGTGCCAGTAGTAACTTAGAGGGAAACACCATATATTTT.

The chain employs TRBV9 and TRBJ2-4; 8 bases map to TRBD1. The germline V gene has CDR1 SGDLS and CDR2 YYNGEE. With 0 bases clipped from V and 10 bases from J, the junction kept 12 bases outside the gene matches. CDR3 length: 16 amino acids. CDR3 sequence reads: CASSVDTGGPGLIQYF. The CDR3 DNA reads as TGTGCCAGCAGCGTAGATACAGGGGGGCCTGGCCTAATTCAGTACTTC.

The chain joins TRBV11-3 to TRBJ1-4, with TRBD1 as a possible D gene (5 bases). V was pared by 5 bases and J by 3 bases, with 13 bases between. The CDR3 runs to 15 residues. Germline CDR1 SGHNT, CDR2 YENEEA. The CDR3: CASSDSGRANEKLFF. The CDR3 bases are TGTGCCAGCAGCGATTCGGGACGGGCTAATGAAAAACTGTTTTTT.